The clone carrying this T cell receptor (beta chain) was recorded at least ten times. What it recognizes is unknown. V was shortened by 2 bases and J by 3 bases, with 13 bases between the two germline ends. This CDR3 has 16 residues. CDR1 is ENHRY and CDR2 is SYGVKD in the germline V gene. Pregnant or lactating patients and those with other autoimmune diseases or uncontrolled infections were excluded. PBMCs were density-gradient isolated from about 9.6 ml fresh blood. The sample belongs to a study of Graves' ophthalmopathy and Graves' hyperthyroidism. General study findings and limits: Detection in blood was also observed for most expanded thyroid clonotypes above 0.001 frequency.

Beta-chain TCR CDR3 regions were amplified from RNA transcripts. Second-round multiplex PCR came after a first-round RT-PCR that employed HTBI primers. TCRdb re-analysed the multiplex PCR reads in MiXCR, keeping a single row per CDR3 protein. The data contain over 650,000 distinct CDR3 sequences, roughly two fifths of them singletons. This clonotype originated in an adult man with Graves' ophthalmopathy. Specimen: peripheral blood. The V and J genes are TRBV10-3 and TRBJ2-2; weak D call: TRBD1 (6 bases). CDR3 sequence: CAISEPGTLHTGELFF. In nucleotides, the CDR3 is TGTGCCATCAGTGAGCCAGGGACACTCCACACCGGGGAGCTGTTTTTT.